The 4 T cell receptor beta chains in this list originate from one sample, sequenced in a study of blood T cell repertoires in COVID-19 (dated by TCRdb to 2020 to 2022). To prepare the library, the immunoSEQ multiplex PCR assay was applied. The table was pulled from immuneACCESS by TCRdb, which kept in-frame rearrangements only. Such tables lose some clones; where checked, under half of the loss comes from unresolved V genes, and the rest has no known cause. This sample lists fewer than 45,000 clones; 84% were detected once. Together, the top ten hold roughly 1.7% of the sample. The source material was peripheral blood. The receptor source for this set is a man in his sixties with COVID-19, enrolled during active disease.

A few counts support this clone. The chain joins TRBV29-1 to TRBJ1-2; the D is unclear. The CDR3 consists of 13 residues. V was cut by 4 bases and J by 4 bases, with 13 bases left in between. Germline lookup yields CDR1 SQVTM and CDR2 ANQGSEA. CDR3 in DNA: TGCAGCGTTGCACTGGGGAGCGCCTATGGCTACACCTTC. This gives the protein CSVALGSAYGYTF.

The V and J genes are TRBV7-9 and TRBJ2-7, with TRBD2 identical over 7 bases. CDR1 is SEHNR and CDR2 is FQNEAQ in the germline V gene (reference sequence). V lost 6 bases and J lost 3; bases outside the gene matches: 2. This CDR3 has 12 residues. This CDR3 is CASRRGDYEQYF. DNA for the CDR3: TGTGCCAGCAGACGGGGGGACTACGAGCAGTACTTC.

This sequence joins TRBV28 and TRBJ1-1; 7 positions match TRBD1. There are 13 residues in the CDR3. Germline-derived CDR1 and CDR2 are MDHEN and SYDVKM. V trimming: 11 bases; J trimming: 4 bases; junction bases outside the gene matches: 10. The CDR3 loop reads CASRDRGFTEAFF. CDR3 coding DNA: TGTGCCTCCCGGGACAGAGGCTTCACTGAAGCTTTCTTT.

The chain recombines TRBV5-1 with TRBJ2-3; D remains ambiguous. This CDR3 has 15 residues. Germline V CDR1 and CDR2: SGHRS, YFSETQ. V lost 0 bases and J 1 base, leaving 9 bases between the germline ends. CDR3 coding DNA: TGCGCCAGCAGCTTGGAACATCGGGGCACAGATACGCAGTATTTT. It yields the protein CASSLEHRGTDTQYF.